In this sample, the clone carrying this T cell receptor (beta chain) is medium-sized (0.01 to 0.1%). All patients were treatment-naive before thyroid surgery. This sample stems from a study of metastatic and nonmetastatic thyroid tumors. V shed 7 bases and J 7 bases; nucleotides not matched to a gene: 14. The CDR3 length is 15 residues. Germline V CDR1 and CDR2: MNHNS, SASEGT. Via MiXCR, TCRdb re-called the PCR reads. This sample yields about 16,000 clones, of which just over 30% are seen a single time; over 9.5% belongs to the top ten. The chain joins TRBV6-1 to TRBJ2-7; TRBD1 aligns across 9 bases. The source is a female donor with papillary thyroid cancer or a benign thyroid nodule (not recorded which). Some clones in this sample may be carry-over from other donors' samples. The sequenced sample was blood. In DNA, the CDR3 is TGTGCCAGCAACGTACAGGGACAGGGTCCGGGGGAGCAGTACTTC. It specifies CASNVQGQGPGEQYF.